This TCR beta chain was recorded in a study of tumor and adjacent non-tumor tissue in lung cancer. Whole-study context: There were around 11 adenocarcinoma, a couple of squamous cell carcinoma and 1 small cell lung cancer cases. Each sample yielded 3.9 million or so productive TCRbeta reads on average.

Whole-study findings and limits: TCR diversity was significantly greater in tumor than normal lung tissue. Top 100 clones took a larger repertoire share in normal lung.

The library came from three nested PCR rounds adapted from ARM-PCR protocols. MiXCR was run by TCRdb on the multiplex PCR reads, yielding one entry per CDR3 protein. The sample has 90,000 to 130,000 distinct CDR3 sequences; approximately 87% are singletons. No cell sorting was done before RNA was extracted from the tissue. Germline loops: CDR1 SGHAT, CDR2 FQNNGV. The CDR3 runs to 13 residues. On this clonotype: Its antigen is unidentified. This is likely a read error, given that the CDR3 carries no conserved phenylalanine or tryptophan at its end.

The sample was lung tumor tissue. J is TRBJ2-3 and V is TRBV11-2; possible D gene TRBD1, 5 bases. The TCR was taken from a man between 65 and 80 years old with non-small cell lung cancer. CDR3: CATPGRSTGTQYL. The CDR3 DNA reads TGTGCCACGCCTGGTCGGAGCACAGGTACGCAGTATCTT.